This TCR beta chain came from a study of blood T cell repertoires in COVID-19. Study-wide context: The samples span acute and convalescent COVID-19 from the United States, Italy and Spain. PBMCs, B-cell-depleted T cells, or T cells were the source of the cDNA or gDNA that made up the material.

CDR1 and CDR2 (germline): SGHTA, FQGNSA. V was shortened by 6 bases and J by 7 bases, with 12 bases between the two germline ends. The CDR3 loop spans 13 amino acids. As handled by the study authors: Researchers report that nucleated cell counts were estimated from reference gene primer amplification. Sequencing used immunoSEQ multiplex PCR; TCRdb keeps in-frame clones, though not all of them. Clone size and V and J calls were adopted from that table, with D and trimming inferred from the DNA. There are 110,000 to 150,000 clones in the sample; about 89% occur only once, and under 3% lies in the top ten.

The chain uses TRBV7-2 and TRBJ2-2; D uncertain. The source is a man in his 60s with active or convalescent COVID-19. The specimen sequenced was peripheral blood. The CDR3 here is CASSWSLNGELFF. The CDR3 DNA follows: TGTGCCAGCAGTTGGAGCCTCAACGGGGAGCTGTTTTTT.